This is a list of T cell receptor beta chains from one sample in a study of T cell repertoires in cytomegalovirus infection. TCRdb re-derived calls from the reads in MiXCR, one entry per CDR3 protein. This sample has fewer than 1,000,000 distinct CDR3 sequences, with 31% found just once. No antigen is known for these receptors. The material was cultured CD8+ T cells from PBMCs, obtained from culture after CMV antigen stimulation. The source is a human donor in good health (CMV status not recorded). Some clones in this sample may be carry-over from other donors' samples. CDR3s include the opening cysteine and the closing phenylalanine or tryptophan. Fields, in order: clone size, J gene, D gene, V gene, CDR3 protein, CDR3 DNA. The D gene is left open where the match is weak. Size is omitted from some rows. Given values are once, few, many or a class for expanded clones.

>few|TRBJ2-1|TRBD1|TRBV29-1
CSVLSNRGPSYNEQFF
TGCAGCGTTCTTTCTAACAGGGGGCCTTCCTACAATGAGCAGTTCTTC
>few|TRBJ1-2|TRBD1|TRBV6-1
CASSEWTGVGYTF
TGTGCCAGCAGTGAATGGACAGGGGTAGGCTACACCTTC
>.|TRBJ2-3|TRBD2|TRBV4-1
CASSQGLAGITDTQYF
TGCGCCAGCAGCCAGGGACTAGCGGGGATCACAGATACGCAGTATTTT
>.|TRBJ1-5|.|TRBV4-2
CASSQDPRPHSNQPQHF
TGTGCCAGCAGCCAAGATCCCCGGCCGCATAGCAATCAGCCCCAGCATTTT
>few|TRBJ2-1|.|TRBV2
CASSAAPYNEQFF
TGTGCCAGCAGTGCGGCCCCATACAATGAGCAGTTCTTC
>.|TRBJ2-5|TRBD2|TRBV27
CASSYGLAGAAGTQYF
TGTGCCAGCAGTTATGGACTAGCGGGGGCCGCCGGGACCCAGTACTTC
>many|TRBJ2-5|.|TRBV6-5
CASSFPRGANQETQYF
TGTGCCAGCAGCTTTCCAAGGGGGGCCAATCAAGAGACCCAGTACTTC
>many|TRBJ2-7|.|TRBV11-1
CASSLAGDSPYEQYF
TGTGCCAGCAGCCTCGCGGGGGACAGCCCCTACGAGCAGTACTTC
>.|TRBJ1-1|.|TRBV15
CATSREAKGMNTEAFF
TGTGCCACCAGCAGAGAAGCCAAAGGGATGAACACTGAAGCTTTCTTT
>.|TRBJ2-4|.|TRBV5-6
CASSWQGAKNIQYF
TGTGCCAGCAGCTGGCAGGGGGCCAAAAACATTCAGTACTTC
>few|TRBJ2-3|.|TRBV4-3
CASSQDGRGDTQYF
TGCGCCAGCAGCCAAGATGGTCGGGGGGATACGCAGTATTTT
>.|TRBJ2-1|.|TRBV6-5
CASSMRGYSYNEQFF
TGTGCCAGCAGCATGAGGGGGTACTCCTACAATGAGCAGTTCTTC
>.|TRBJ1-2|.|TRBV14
CASSQPHNYGYTF
TGTGCCAGCAGCCAACCCCATAACTATGGCTACACCTTC
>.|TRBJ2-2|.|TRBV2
CASSEEGTDYYTGELFF
TGTGCCAGCAGTGAAGAAGGGACGGACTATTACACCGGGGAGCTGTTTTTT
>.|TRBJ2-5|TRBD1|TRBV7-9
CASSLPGTGEETQYF
TGTGCCAGCAGCTTACCGGGGACAGGGGAAGAGACCCAGTACTTC